This T cell receptor (beta chain) was captured by sequencing in a study of blood T cells in healthy people across ages. Study-wide results and caveats: Diversity estimates drawn from one million T cells were deemed underestimates.

At least ten counts were recorded for this clonotype. Its antigen is not identified. Trimming stripped 3 bases from V and 5 bases from J, with 10 bases between. CDR1 and CDR2 (germline): WNHNN, SYGVQD (reference sequence). This CDR3 spans 13 amino acids. Together with a sample-barcoded 5' primer, a J-beta primer mix was included in a second PCR lasting roughly 6 to 12 cycles. TCRdb independently ran MiXCR on the 5' RACE reads; one entry per CDR3 protein. The data contain hundreds of thousands of distinct CDR3 sequences, around 30% of them seen just once; the ten biggest clones take up around 16%. The chain employs TRBV10-1 and TRBJ2-5, with D perhaps matching TRBD2 (5 bases). The TCR sequence derives from a woman of 80 years or more in good health. Material: blood. The CDR3 reads CASSDEGSETQYF. The CDR3 nucleotides are TGCGCCAGCAGTGATGAGGGTTCCGAGACCCAGTACTTC.